The 30 T cell receptor beta chains below come from one sample, sequenced in a study of blood T cell repertoires in COVID-19. Method: immunoSEQ multiplex PCR; TCRdb's copy keeps in-frame clones and lacks some. The table shows around 120,000 clones, with less than 85% occurring only once. Sample: peripheral blood. These receptors were collected from a man over 45 with acute or convalescent COVID-19.

The chain carries TRBV3-1 (or the pseudogene TRBV3-2) and TRBJ1-2; TRBD1 aligns across 7 bases. With 8 bases clipped from V and 6 bases from J, the junction kept 15 bases outside the gene matches. This CDR3 has 15 residues. CDR1 is LGHDT, CDR2 YNNKEL, per germline (reference sequence). CDR3 DNA sequence: TGTGCCAGCTCCAACCTTTCGACAGGGAAGCATGGCTACACCTTC. Amino acid sequence: CASSNLSTGKHGYTF.

The chain recombines TRBV6-2 or TRBV6-3 with TRBJ1-1; 7 bases map to TRBD1. CDR1 and CDR2 from the germline V gene are MNHEY and SVGEGT. CDR3 length: 15 residues. V gave up 4 bases and J gave up 1 base; unmatched junction bases: 6. The CDR3 DNA follows: TGTGCCAGCAGTTCACTCCACAGGGGGAACACTGAAGCTTTCTTT. It codes for CASSSLHRGNTEAFF.

The V gene is TRBV30, the J gene TRBJ2-5, with 10 bases fitting TRBD1. After removal of 6 bases from V and 4 bases from J, the junction contained 5 bases not matched to a gene. Per the germline V gene, CDR1 is GTSNPN and CDR2 is SVGIG (reference sequence). This CDR3 has 13 residues. The CDR3 spells CACDRGRRETQYF. For the CDR3, the DNA is TGTGCCTGTGACAGGGGGCGGCGAGAGACCCAGTACTTC.

This chain joins TRBV28 and TRBJ2-3; 14 nucleotides line up with TRBD2. After removal of 6 bases from V and 3 bases from J, the junction contained 5 bases not matched to a gene. CDR3 size: 16 residues. Germline assignment: CDR1 MDHEN and CDR2 SYDVKM. The CDR3 DNA reads TGTGCCAGCAGAGGGACTAGCGGGAGTGGGACAGATACGCAGTATTTT. This sequence encodes CASRGTSGSGTDTQYF.

The rearrangement links TRBV2 to TRBJ1-5, with unresolved D. Germline V gives CDR1 SNHLY, CDR2 FYNNEI. The CDR3 covers 16 residues. The V and J ends lost 1 base and 0 bases respectively, with 10 bases between them. The CDR3 DNA sequence: TGTGCCAGCAGTGAAGGGCAGTCCTTTAGCAATCAGCCCCAGCATTTT. Its translation: CASSEGQSFSNQPQHF. Filled out from reference TRBV2 and TRBJ1-5, the complete variable domain reads EPEVTQTPSHQVTQMGQEVILRCVPISNHLYFYWYRQILGQKVEFLVSFYNNEISEKSEIFDDQFSVERPDGSNFTLKIRSTKLEDSAMYFCASSEGQSFSNQPQHFGDGTRLSIL.

This clone was detected a few times. The chain carries TRBV6-4 and TRBJ2-7; weak D call: TRBD2 (5 bases). Trimming shortened V by 4 bases and J by 6 bases, and 13 bases separated the two germline ends. The CDR3 sequence is 13 residues long. Per the germline V gene, CDR1 is MRHNA and CDR2 is SNTAGT. The CDR3 spells CASSAEARGEQYF. The CDR3 DNA reads TGTGCCAGCAGTGCCGAAGCTCGGGGCGAGCAGTACTTC.

This chain links TRBV28 with TRBJ1-4, with 7 bases aligning to TRBD1. Germline assignment: CDR1 MDHEN and CDR2 SYDVKM. Unmatched junction bases numbered 11, after V lost 6 bases and J lost 7 bases. The CDR3 runs to 15 residues. The CDR3 sequence: CASSLNRGRGEKLFF. The CDR3 coding sequence is TGTGCCAGCAGCTTAAACAGGGGCAGGGGTGAAAAACTGTTTTTT.

The chain is built from TRBV30 and TRBJ1-1; D remains ambiguous. V dropped 0 bases and J dropped 0 bases, with 5 bases sitting between them. Germline V lookup: CDR1 GTSNPN, CDR2 SVGIG (reference sequence). The CDR3 is made up of 13 amino acids. The CDR3 loop is CAWSVTVNTEAFF. CDR3 DNA: TGTGCCTGGAGTGTCACGGTGAACACTGAAGCTTTCTTT.

This rearrangement joins TRBV30 to TRBJ1-6, with D possibly matching TRBD1 (5 bases). This CDR3 is built from 15 residues. The V gene lost 0 bases and the J gene lost 6 bases, with 12 bases spanning the gap. The germline gives CDR1 GTSNPN, CDR2 SVGIG (reference sequence). CDR3 protein: CAWSVPRQTNSPLHF. The CDR3 DNA is TGTGCCTGGAGTGTACCGAGACAGACTAATTCACCCCTCCACTTT.

This clone was counted only a few times. This chain links TRBV5-1 with TRBJ1-4; tentatively, D is TRBD1 (5 bases). The CDR3 runs 16 residues. Trimming shortened V by 0 bases and J by 6 bases, and 15 bases separated the two germline ends. Germline V lookup: CDR1 SGHRS, CDR2 YFSETQ. CDR3 nucleotide sequence: TGCGCCAGCAGCTTGGGTAGGGGCCAAGGGGATGAAAAACTGTTTTTT. Its translation is CASSLGRGQGDEKLFF. The variable domain in full, with the rest retrieved from reference TRBV5-1 and TRBJ1-4, is KAGVTQTPRYLIKTRGQQVTLSCSPISGHRSVSWYQQTPGQGLQFLFEYFSETQRNKGNFPGRFSGRQFSNSRSEMNVSTLELGDSALYLCASSLGRGQGDEKLFFGSGTQLSVL.

The chain has TRBV6-2 or TRBV6-3 and TRBJ2-1; D is perhaps TRBD2 (5 bases). Germline lookup yields CDR1 MNHEY and CDR2 SVGEGT. This CDR3 has 11 amino acids. Deletions cut 4 bases from V and 12 bases from J, with 10 bases between. This CDR3 reads CASSSRAGQFF. CDR3 DNA sequence: TGTGCCAGCAGTTCGAGGGCAGGGCAGTTCTTC.

V usage is TRBV28 and J usage is TRBJ2-3; D ambiguous. The ends were cut back, 8 bases at V and 5 bases at J, with 14 bases in the middle. Germline CDR1 reads MDHEN; CDR2 reads SYDVKM. This CDR3 is built from 13 residues. For the CDR3, the DNA is TGTGCCAGCGGAGTGTTCGGAGAAGATACGCAGTATTTT. Its translation is CASGVFGEDTQYF.

This rearrangement joins TRBV7-3 to TRBJ2-7; D is possibly TRBD1 (5 bases). The germline V gene encodes CDR1 SGHTA and CDR2 FQGTGA. The ends were cut back, 4 bases at V and 4 bases at J, with 11 bases in the middle. The CDR3 sequence is 13 residues long. CDR3 loop: CASSSGHEYEQYF. CDR3 nucleotide sequence: TGTGCCAGCAGCTCCGGACACGAATACGAGCAGTACTTC.

This clone was found a few times. This chain links TRBV7-9 with TRBJ2-1; perhaps TRBD2 as D (5 bases). The CDR3 spans 12 residues. Germline loops: CDR1 SEHNR, CDR2 FQNEAQ (reference sequence). V dropped 5 bases and J dropped 8 bases, with 10 bases sitting between them. DNA of the CDR3: TGTGCCAGCAGCGACCTCGGGGATGAGCAGTTCTTC. Encoded protein: CASSDLGDEQFF.

The V and J genes are TRBV7-8 and TRBJ2-7; maybe TRBD2 (6 bases). Trimming stripped 4 bases from V and 9 bases from J, with 19 bases between. This CDR3 region has 14 residues. Looked up from germline, CDR1 is SGHVS and CDR2 is FQNEAQ. CDR3 coding DNA: TGTGCCAGCAGCTCTTTGCCGATGGGGGGTTGGCAGTACTTC. Its translation is CASSSLPMGGWQYF.

This chain joins TRBV20-1 and TRBJ2-7; possible D gene TRBD2, 5 bases. Trimming cost V 3 bases and J 3 bases, with 9 bases left between them. Germline V CDR1 and CDR2: DFQATT, SNEGSKA (reference sequence). The CDR3 contains 12 residues. CDR3 in DNA: TGCAGTGCTAGTCCAACTAGCTACGAGCAGTACTTC. It translates to CSASPTSYEQYF.

The genes are TRBV9 and TRBJ2-3, with TRBD2 matching over 7 bases. Per germline, CDR1 SGDLS and CDR2 YYNGEE. V shed 4 bases and J 0 bases; nucleotides not matched to a gene: 11. CDR3 length equals 17 residues. CDR3 residues: CASSRPPGGRSTDTQYF. The CDR3 region has the DNA TGTGCCAGCAGCCGCCCCCCGGGGGGTCGTAGCACAGATACGCAGTATTTT.

The CDR3 protein is CASSDSDQPQHF. The CDR3 DNA reads as TGCGCCAGCAGTGATTCAGATCAGCCCCAGCATTTT. The chain employs TRBV10-1 and TRBJ1-5; D unclear. V was clipped by 3 bases and J by 5 bases, with 5 bases between them. Germline V gene data show CDR1 as WNHNN and CDR2 as SYGVQD (reference sequence). The CDR3 is 12 residues long.

The gene calls are TRBV3-1 (or the pseudogene TRBV3-2) and TRBJ2-7; maybe TRBD2 (6 bases). Germline CDR1 is LGHDT and CDR2 is YNNKEL (reference sequence). The V end was cut by 2 bases, the J end by 6 bases, with 8 bases between. The CDR3 runs to 12 residues. CDR3 in DNA: TGTGCCAGCAGCCAACTAGCGTCCGAGCAGTACTTC. Its translation: CASSQLASEQYF.

There are a few counts of this clone. The CDR3 region is CASSYLQGSSGNTIYF. CDR3 DNA sequence: TGTGCCAGTAGTTATCTGCAGGGGAGCTCTGGAAACACCATATATTTT. The chain recombines TRBV19 with TRBJ1-3, with D perhaps matching TRBD1 (6 bases). V lost 5 bases and J 0 bases, leaving 14 bases between the germline ends. This CDR3 is built from 16 residues. CDR1 and CDR2 from the germline V gene are LNHDA and SQIVND (reference sequence).

This clone showed up just once. The chain has TRBV6-6 and TRBJ2-1; 7 bases agree with TRBD2. Trimming at V came to 2 bases and at J to 6 bases, leaving 4 bases not matched to a gene. The CDR3 extends over 14 amino acids. Germline CDR1 reads MNHNY; CDR2 reads SVGAGI (reference sequence). The CDR3 sequence: CASSYGGLFNEQFF. The DNA of the CDR3 is TGTGCCAGCAGTTACGGGGGACTATTCAATGAGCAGTTCTTC.

The chain joins TRBV7-8 to TRBJ2-7; maybe TRBD2 (5 bases). Germline lookup yields CDR1 SGHVS and CDR2 FQNEAQ. This CDR3 has 13 amino acids. Deletions cut 5 bases from V and 7 bases from J, with 15 bases between. Here the CDR3 reads CASSMRTSREQYF. The CDR3, as DNA: TGTGCCAGCAGCATGAGGACTTCGAGGGAGCAGTACTTC.

V gene TRBV18 combines with J gene TRBJ2-3, with 14 bases matching TRBD2. Germline-derived CDR1 and CDR2 are KGHSH and LQKENI. The V and J ends lost 2 bases and 3 bases, in that order; junction bases with no gene match: 7. This CDR3 is 18 amino acids long. The CDR3 region is CASSPFPGLAGETDTQYF. In DNA form, the CDR3 reads TGTGCCAGCTCACCATTTCCGGGACTAGCGGGAGAAACAGATACGCAGTATTTT.

The sample holds a few counts of this clone. The rearrangement joins TRBV10-3 to TRBJ1-2; the D is unclear. CDR3 length equals 13 residues. V was clipped by 5 bases and J by 7 bases, with 14 bases between them. Germline CDR1 is ENHRY and CDR2 is SYGVKD. CDR3 nucleotides: TGTGCCATCAGTCCTCCGACTCCGGGTGGCTACACCTTC. This gives the protein CAISPPTPGGYTF.

The CDR3 DNA is TGTGCTAGTGGAGGGGGAGGGGCAAATGGCTACACCTTC. Its protein product is CASGGGGANGYTF. The V call is TRBV12-5, the J call TRBJ1-2; D might be TRBD1 (6 bases). With 6 bases removed from V and 6 bases from J, the gap between germline ends came to 14 bases. The CDR3 is 13 residues long. The V gene's germline CDR1 is LGHNT and CDR2 FRNRAP.

V is TRBV11-2 and J is TRBJ2-5, with 10 bases fitting TRBD1. This CDR3 is built from 16 residues. The V gene's germline CDR1 is SGHAT and CDR2 FQNNGV. Trimming removed 3 bases from V and 5 bases from J; junction bases left unmatched: 9. This CDR3 reads CASSLGQGPIRETQYF. CDR3 in DNA: TGTGCCAGCAGCTTGGGACAGGGGCCCATTAGGGAGACCCAGTACTTC.

The chain uses TRBV19 and TRBJ2-1; 12 nucleotides line up with TRBD2. This CDR3 has 17 residues. V gave up 7 bases and J gave up 1 base; unmatched junction bases: 8. Germline CDR1 and CDR2: LNHDA and SQIVND (reference sequence). The CDR3: CASTPTSGSWSYNEQFF. CDR3 in DNA: TGTGCCAGTACCCCGACTAGCGGGAGTTGGTCCTACAATGAGCAGTTCTTC.

The chain has TRBV2 and TRBJ1-3, with TRBD1 as a possible D gene (5 bases). The V gene lost 6 bases and the J gene lost 1 base, with 13 bases spanning the gap. The CDR3 runs 15 residues. Germline CDR1 and CDR2: SNHLY and FYNNEI. CDR3 nucleotides: TGTGCCAGCAGGGTAAACCAGGGTTCTGGAAACACCATATATTTT. It translates to CASRVNQGSGNTIYF.

Comments on this clone: This clone may be a read error of a much larger clone one base away. This rearrangement joins TRBV2 to TRBJ2-1, with a tentative D call TRBD1 (5 bases). The germline CDR1 and CDR2 sequences are SNHLY and FYNNEI. The V end was cut by 6 bases, the J end by 8 bases, with 20 bases between. The CDR3 contains 15 residues. The CDR3 DNA reads TGTGCCAGCAGAGCTAGGAGTCTAGGGGATCATGAGCAGTTCTTC. Translated: CASRARSLGDHEQFF.

The chain combines TRBV12-3 or TRBV12-4 with TRBJ2-7; perhaps TRBD2 as D (5 bases). The CDR3 runs 13 residues. V lost 3 bases, J lost 6 bases, and 12 bases lay in between. Here the CDR3 reads CASSFHGEGEQYF. CDR3 in DNA: TGTGCCAGCAGTTTTCACGGAGAGGGCGAGCAGTACTTC.